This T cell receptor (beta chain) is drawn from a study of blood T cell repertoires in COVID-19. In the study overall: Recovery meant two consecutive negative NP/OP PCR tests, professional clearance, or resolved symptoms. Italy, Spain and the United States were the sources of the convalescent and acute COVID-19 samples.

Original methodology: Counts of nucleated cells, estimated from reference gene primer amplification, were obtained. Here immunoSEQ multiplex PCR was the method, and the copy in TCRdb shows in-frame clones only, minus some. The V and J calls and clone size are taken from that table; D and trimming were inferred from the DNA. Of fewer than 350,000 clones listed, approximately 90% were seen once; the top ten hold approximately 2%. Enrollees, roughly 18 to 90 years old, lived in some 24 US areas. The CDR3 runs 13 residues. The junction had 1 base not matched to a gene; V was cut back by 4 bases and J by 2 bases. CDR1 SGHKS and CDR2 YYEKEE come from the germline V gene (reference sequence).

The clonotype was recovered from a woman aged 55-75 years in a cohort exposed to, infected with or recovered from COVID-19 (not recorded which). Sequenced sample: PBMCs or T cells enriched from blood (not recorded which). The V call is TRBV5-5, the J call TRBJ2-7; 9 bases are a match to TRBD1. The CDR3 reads CASSRDRAYEQYF. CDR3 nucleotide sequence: TGTGCCAGCAGCCGGGACAGGGCCTACGAGCAGTACTTC.